The sequence of this T cell receptor (beta chain) was determined in a study of regulatory and conventional T cells in RAG deficiency. Whole-study findings and limits: Other subsets showed around 10-fold reductions, but Treg unique TCR beta sequences fell about 100-fold in these patients. Shorter CDR3s in all patient subsets; >85% Treg-Tconv overlap in Omenn.

TCRdb keeps only in-frame clones here, not all; method: immunoSEQ multiplex PCR. The sample records roughly 30,000 clones, approximately 96% being singletons. V gave up 6 bases and J gave up 2 bases, with 13 bases separating them. Germline CDR1 MNHEY, CDR2 SVGAGI. CDR3 length equals 14 residues. This clone has just one count. Its antigen is not identified. Blood CD4+ CD25-low CD127-high conventional T cells supplied the genomic DNA template. This same sample was also taken into another study, of regulatory T cells. As that report states: Amplification used 52 TRBV primers and 13 TRBJ primers.

The sequencing sample was made of CD25- CD4+ T cells sorted from blood. The chain is built from TRBV6-5 and TRBJ1-2; D is perhaps TRBD1 (5 bases). This TCR was recovered from a human donor in good health. CDR3 sequence (DNA): TGTGCCAGCAGCTATAAGGACATCAACTATGGCTACACCTTC. This gives the protein CASSYKDINYGYTF.